This T cell receptor (beta chain) was recorded in a study of CD8+ T cells in alopecia areata. Study in general: Once tofacitinib had been taken for 6 to 18 months, 6 months off drug followed.

Study conclusions and caveats: Administration of tofacitinib significantly diminished scalp clonality and expanded CD8+ clones within the top 100.

cDNA serving as the sequencing template came from extracted, reverse transcribed RNA. Generated by immunoSEQ multiplex PCR, the TCRdb table keeps only in-frame clones and is missing some. Of 50,000 to 65,000 clones in the sample, approximately 44% were seen once. Stated treatment: oral pan-JAK inhibitor, 5-10 mg twice daily. Researchers gathered lesional scalp punch biopsies and peripheral blood from patients with alopecia areata. Germline V gene lookup returns CDR1 SGHTA and CDR2 FQGNSA. This CDR3 spans 13 amino acids. With 1 base removed from V and 8 bases from J, the gap between germline ends came to 11 bases. Remarks on this clone: Its antigen remains unknown.

This receptor was taken from a human donor with alopecia areata. This sequence joins TRBV7-2 and TRBJ1-2; a possible D gene is TRBD1 (5 bases). The sample was CD8+ T cells sorted from blood, taken around week 36, from a patient treated with tofacitinib. The CDR3 region has the DNA TGTGCCAGCAGCTTAGGAGGGGCCAGCGGCTACACCTTC. Translated: CASSLGGASGYTF.